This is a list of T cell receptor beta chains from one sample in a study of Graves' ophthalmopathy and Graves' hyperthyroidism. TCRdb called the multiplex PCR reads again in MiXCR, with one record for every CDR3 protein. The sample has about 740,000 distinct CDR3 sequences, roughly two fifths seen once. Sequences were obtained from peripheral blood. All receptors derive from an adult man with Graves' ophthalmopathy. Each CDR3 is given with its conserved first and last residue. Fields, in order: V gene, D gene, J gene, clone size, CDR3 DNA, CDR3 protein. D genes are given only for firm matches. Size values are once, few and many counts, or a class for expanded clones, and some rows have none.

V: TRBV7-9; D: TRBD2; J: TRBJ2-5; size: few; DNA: TGTGCCAGCAGCCAAGAGCGGGGGACGCAGACCCAGTACTTC; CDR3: CASSQERGTQTQYF
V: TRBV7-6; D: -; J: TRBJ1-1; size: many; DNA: TGTGCCAGCAGCTTCGGGGAGGTGAACACTGAAGCTTTCTTT; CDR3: CASSFGEVNTEAFF
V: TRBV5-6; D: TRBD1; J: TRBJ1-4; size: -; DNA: TGTGCCAGCAGCGCGACACCGACAGGGGTGAATGAAAAACTGTTTTTT; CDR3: CASSATPTGVNEKLFF
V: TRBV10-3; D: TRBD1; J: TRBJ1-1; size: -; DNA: TGTGCCATCAGTTCGGGGACAGGGGGCGAGGACACTGAAGCTTTCTTT; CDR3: CAISSGTGGEDTEAFF
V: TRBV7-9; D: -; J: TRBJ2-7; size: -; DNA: TGTGCCAGCAGCCAAGTCCAGGTTCCCTTTACGGAGCAGTACTTC; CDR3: CASSQVQVPFTEQYF
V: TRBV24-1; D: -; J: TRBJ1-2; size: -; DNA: TGTGCCACCCGCCCAAGCACGAACTATGGCTACACCTTC; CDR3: CATRPSTNYGYTF
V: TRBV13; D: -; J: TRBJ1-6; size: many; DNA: TGTGCCAGCAGCCCGGGACGGTCCTATAATTCACCCCTCCACTTT; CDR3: CASSPGRSYNSPLHF
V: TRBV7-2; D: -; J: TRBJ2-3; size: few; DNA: TGTGCCAGCAGCCGGGACACGGTAGGAGATACGCAGTATTTT; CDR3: CASSRDTVGDTQYF
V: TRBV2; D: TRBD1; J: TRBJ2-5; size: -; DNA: TGTGCCAGCAGCCATGGGACAGGGGGGCAAGAGACCCAGTACTTC; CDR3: CASSHGTGGQETQYF
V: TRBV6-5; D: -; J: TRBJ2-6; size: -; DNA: TGTGCCAGCAGTTACTTGGGTCAAAACTCTGGGGCCAACGTCCTGACTTTC; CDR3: CASSYLGQNSGANVLTF
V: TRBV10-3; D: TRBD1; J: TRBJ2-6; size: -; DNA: TGTGCCATCAGTGTGGGGACAGGGGGCTCTGGGGCCAACGTCCTGACTTTC; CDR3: CAISVGTGGSGANVLTF
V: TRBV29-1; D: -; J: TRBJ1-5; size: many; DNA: TGCAGCGTTGAACCGGCCCAGGGGCAGCCCCAGCATTTT; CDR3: CSVEPAQGQPQHF
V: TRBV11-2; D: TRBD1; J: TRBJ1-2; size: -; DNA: TGTGCCAGCAGCCTACAGGGGTATGGCTACAGCTTC; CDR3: CASSLQGYGYSF
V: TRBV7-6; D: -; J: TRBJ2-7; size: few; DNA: TGTGCCAGCAGCTTAGCGGGGAAGGGGGAATACGAGCAGTACTTC; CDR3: CASSLAGKGEYEQYF
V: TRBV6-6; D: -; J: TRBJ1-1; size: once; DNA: TGTGCCAGCAGTTACTCTTTGGGTTCTGAAGCTTTCTTT; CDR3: CASSYSLGSEAFF
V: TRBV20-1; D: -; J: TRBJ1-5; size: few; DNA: TGCAGTGCTAGAGTCAGTACAGTCAATCAGCCCCAGCATTTT; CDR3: CSARVSTVNQPQHF
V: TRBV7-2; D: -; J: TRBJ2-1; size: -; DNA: TGTGCCAGCAGCTTACGGGGCAGGGCGGGTGAGCAGTTCTTC; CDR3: CASSLRGRAGEQFF
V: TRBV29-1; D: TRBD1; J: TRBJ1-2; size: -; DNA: TGCAGCGTACGCTCCGGGACAGGGGCTAACTATGGCTACACCTTC; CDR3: CSVRSGTGANYGYTF
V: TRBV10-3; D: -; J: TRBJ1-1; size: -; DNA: TGTGCCAGCAGTGTTTACGGGCCCAGGAGTGAAGCTTTCTTT; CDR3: CASSVYGPRSEAFF
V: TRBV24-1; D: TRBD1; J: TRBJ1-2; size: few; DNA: TGTGCCACCAGTGACTTGCGACGCATTAACAGGGGGCGATTCTATGGCTACACCTTC; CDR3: CATSDLRRINRGRFYGYTF
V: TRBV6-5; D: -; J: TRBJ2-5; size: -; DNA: TGTGCCACCCGATCACTAACAGGGGAGGGGACCCAGTACTTC; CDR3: CATRSLTGEGTQYF
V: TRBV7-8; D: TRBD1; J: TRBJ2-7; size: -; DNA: TGTGCCAGCAGCTCATTCGGGACAGGGATATTATACGAGCAGTACTTC; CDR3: CASSSFGTGILYEQYF
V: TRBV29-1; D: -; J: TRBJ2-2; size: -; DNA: TGCAGCGCTACGTCTCCGGGGTTGGAGCTGTTTTTT; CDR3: CSATSPGLELFF
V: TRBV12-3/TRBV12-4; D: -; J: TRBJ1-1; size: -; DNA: TGTGCCAGCAGTTTGGTCGGGGCGCATCGCACTGAAGCTTTCTTT; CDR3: CASSLVGAHRTEAFF
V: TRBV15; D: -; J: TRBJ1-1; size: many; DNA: TGTGCCACCAGCAGAGATCGGTCGTTCACTGAAGCTTTCTTT; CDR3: CATSRDRSFTEAFF
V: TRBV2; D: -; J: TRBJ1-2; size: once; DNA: TGTGCCAGCAGTCCCAGGGGTCAGAACTATGGCTACGCCTTC; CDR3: CASSPRGQNYGYAF
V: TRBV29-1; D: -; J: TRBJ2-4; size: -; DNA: TGCAGCGTTGAACGGCAGGAAGGGAACATTCAGTACTTC; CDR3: CSVERQEGNIQYF
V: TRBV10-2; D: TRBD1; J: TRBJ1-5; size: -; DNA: TGTGCCAGCAGGGCCTTGGGCGGACAGGGTCGCGGGACGTATAGCAATCAGCCCCAGCATTTT; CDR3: CASRALGGQGRGTYSNQPQHF
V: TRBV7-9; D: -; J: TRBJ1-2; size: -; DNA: TGCGCCAGCAGCCAAGACTTTCCAGGGGTACAGGGCTACACCTTC; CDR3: CASSQDFPGVQGYTF
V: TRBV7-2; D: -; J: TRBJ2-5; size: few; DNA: TGTGCCAGCAGTTTAGGGGCAGGCTGGTACCAAGAGACCCAGTACTTC; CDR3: CASSLGAGWYQETQYF
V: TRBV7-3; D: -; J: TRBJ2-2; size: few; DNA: TGTGCCAGCAGCCCCGGTGGCAGGGCGAACACCGGGGAGCTGTTTTTT; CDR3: CASSPGGRANTGELFF
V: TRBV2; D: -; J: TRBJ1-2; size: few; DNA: TGTGCCAGCAGAGACAACAGGGTGGAAGGCTACACCTTC; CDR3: CASRDNRVEGYTF
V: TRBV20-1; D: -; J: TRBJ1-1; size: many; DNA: TGCAGTGCTAGGAGAAGGGACACTGAAGCTTTCTTT; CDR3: CSARRRDTEAFF
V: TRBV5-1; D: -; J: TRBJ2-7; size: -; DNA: TGCGCCAGCAGCCATATTGACAGCTCCTACGAGCAGTACTTC; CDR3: CASSHIDSSYEQYF
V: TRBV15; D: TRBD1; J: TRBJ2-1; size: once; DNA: TGTGCCACCAGCAGGGGACAGAACAATGAGCAGTTCTTC; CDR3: CATSRGQNNEQFF
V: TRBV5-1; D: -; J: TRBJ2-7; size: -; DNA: TGCGCCAGCAGCCCAGTGAGGGGGGACTCCTACGAGCAGTACTTC; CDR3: CASSPVRGDSYEQYF
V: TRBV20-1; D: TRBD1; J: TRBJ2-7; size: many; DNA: TGCAGTGCCGCGCGGGACAGGAGCTCCTACGAGCAGTACTTC; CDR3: CSAARDRSSYEQYF
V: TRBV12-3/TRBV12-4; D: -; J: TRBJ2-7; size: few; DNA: TGTGCCAGCAGTTTACTCAGTGGGGTCGAGCAGTACTTC; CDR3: CASSLLSGVEQYF
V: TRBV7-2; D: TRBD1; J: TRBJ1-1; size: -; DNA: TGTGCCAGCAGACAGACAGGGGGCGCGAACACTGAAGCTTTCTTT; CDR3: CASRQTGGANTEAFF
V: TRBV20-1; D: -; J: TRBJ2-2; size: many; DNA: TGCAGTGCCGTCCTAGGCGGGACGACCGGGGAGCTGTTTTTT; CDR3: CSAVLGGTTGELFF
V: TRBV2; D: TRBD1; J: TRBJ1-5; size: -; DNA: TGTGCCAGCAGTGCTGGGGGGCAGGGGGATCAGCCCCAGCATTTT; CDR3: CASSAGGQGDQPQHF
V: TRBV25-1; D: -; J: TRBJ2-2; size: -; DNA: -; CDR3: CASSDGTPGSCFF
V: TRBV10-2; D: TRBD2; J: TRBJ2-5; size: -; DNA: TGCGCCAGCAGTGAGCATCGTCTAGCGGGGGGCCAAGAGACCCAGTACTTC; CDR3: CASSEHRLAGGQETQYF
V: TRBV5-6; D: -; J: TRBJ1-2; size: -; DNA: TGTGCCAGCAGCACCGGCGGGCAACACTATGGCTACACCTTC; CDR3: CASSTGGQHYGYTF
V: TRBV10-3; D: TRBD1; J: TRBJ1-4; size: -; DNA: TGTGCCATCAGTCCCGGGACAGGGGCCGAAAAACTGTTTTTT; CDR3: CAISPGTGAEKLFF
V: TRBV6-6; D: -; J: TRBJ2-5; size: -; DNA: TGTGCCAGCAGTTACTTGGCGGAGAGAAGGGAGACCCAGTACTTC; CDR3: CASSYLAERRETQYF
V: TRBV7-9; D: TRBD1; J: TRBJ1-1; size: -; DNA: TGTGCCAGCAGCTTCCAGCCAGGGGGCGAGGCTGAAGCTTTCTTT; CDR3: CASSFQPGGEAEAFF